This entry is about one T cell receptor beta chain. Its cognate antigen is unknown. These data are taken from a study of shared clonotypes between healthy human individuals. Study background: The donors, two women and three men, were aged 18 to 49. Each donor had three CD4 naive, three CD4 memory, two CD8 naive and one CD8 memory plate. General study points: Researchers sampled only blood; tissue repertoires likely differ.

Data came from immunoSEQ multiplex PCR; TCRdb stores just in-frame clones and leaves some out. The sample holds around 1.5 million clones, approximately 98% seen once. Adult Caucasians living in Nashville, Tennessee made up all of the donors. The sequence was collected from a man aged 25 to 40 in good health. Specimen: naive CD4+ T cells sorted from blood. Subset: CD45RA+ positively selected.

CDR3 nucleotides: TGCGCCAGCAGTGAGTCGGGCAGGGTTATTTCTGATACGCAGTATTTT. Residues: CASSESGRVISDTQYF. The chain is built from TRBV10-1 and TRBJ2-3; maybe TRBD1 (5 bases). The germline V and J ends were trimmed by 0 bases and 6 bases, with 16 bases remaining between them. Per germline, CDR1 WNHNN and CDR2 SYGVQD (reference sequence). The CDR3 covers 16 residues.